The 7 T cell receptor beta chains reported below all come from one sample, sequenced in a study of beta chain features in type 1 diabetes. The study's findings and limits: Among all four CD4+ subsets, Type 1 diabetes patients had TCRB CDR3s that were moderately but significantly shorter.

Expressed TCRB transcripts were sequenced because the entire RNA isolate underwent reverse transcription. Some clones are missing from TCRdb's copy, which holds only in-frame ones; the method was immunoSEQ multiplex PCR. In the table there are roughly 38,000 clones, roughly 70% of which are singletons. These receptors have no identified antigens. The sequencing sample was made of Tregs from blood. The receptors were gathered from a man younger than 40 with type 1 diabetes. Some clones in this sample may be carry-over from other donors' samples.

The V call is TRBV6-1, the J call TRBJ2-7, with 7 bases lining up with TRBD1. V gave up 6 bases and J gave up 4 bases; unmatched junction bases: 12. This CDR3 has 15 amino acids. Germline V gene data show CDR1 as MNHNS and CDR2 as SASEGT. The CDR3 DNA reads TGTGCCAGCAGAGGCGTACAGGGGAATTATTACGAGCAGTACTTC. Translation gives CASRGVQGNYYEQYF.

The CDR3 DNA sequence: TGTGCCATCAGGGGACAGGGCCTTAGCTCTGGAAACACCATATATTTT. Protein product: CAIRGQGLSSGNTIYF. This chain joins TRBV10-3 and TRBJ1-3, with 9 bases that match TRBD1. This CDR3 comprises 16 residues. J lost 0 bases, V lost 6 bases, and 6 bases had no gene match. Germline V gene lookup returns CDR1 ENHRY and CDR2 SYGVKD.

This chain uses TRBV19 with TRBJ2-3, with D possibly matching TRBD1 (5 bases). Germline V gene lookup returns CDR1 LNHDA and CDR2 SQIVND (reference sequence). The CDR3 has 14 residues. Trimming took off 10 bases at V and 4 bases at J, with 18 bases between the two ends. In DNA form, the CDR3 reads TGTGCCACCGAGTCCAGGGCAAAGTCAGATACGCAGTATTTT. It specifies CATESRAKSDTQYF.

The rearrangement joins TRBV10-3 to TRBJ1-3, with D possibly matching TRBD1 (6 bases). The CDR3 loop spans 15 amino acids. V was shortened by 10 bases and J by 4 bases, with 20 bases between the two germline ends. The V gene's germline CDR1 is ENHRY and CDR2 SYGVKD. The DNA for the CDR3 is TGTGCCAGCAGCTCCCCAGGGGCCACCGGAAACACCATATATTTT. Its protein is CASSSPGATGNTIYF.

As for this clone: This sample includes further DNA sequences coding for the same CDR3. This sequence joins TRBV6-6 and TRBJ1-5; D is undetermined. CDR1 is MNHNY and CDR2 is SVGAGI in the germline V gene (reference sequence). The V end lost 7 bases, the J end lost 0 bases, and 13 bases lay between the germline ends. The CDR3 has 15 residues. CDR3 residues: CASTWTGYSNQPQHF. In nucleotides, the CDR3 is TGTGCCAGCACTTGGACGGGGTATAGCAATCAGCCCCAGCATTTT.

The V gene is TRBV7-8, the J gene TRBJ2-7; D is perhaps TRBD2 (5 bases). Deletions cut 4 bases from V and 0 bases from J, with 10 bases between. CDR1 and CDR2 (germline): SGHVS, FQNEAQ. The length of the CDR3 is 14 residues. The CDR3, as DNA: TGTGCCAGCAGCTCGAGCGGAAGCTCCTACGAGCAGTACTTC. Its translation: CASSSSGSSYEQYF.

The gene calls are TRBV7-8 and TRBJ1-2; 7 nucleotides match TRBD1. The CDR3 is 16 residues long. Unmatched junction bases numbered 12, after V lost 0 bases and J lost 8 bases. Looked up from germline, CDR1 is SGHVS and CDR2 is FQNEAQ. Here the CDR3 DNA reads TGTGCCAGCAGCTTAGCGGAGGCGTTAGGGGGCGGCGGCTACACCTTC. It is translated as CASSLAEALGGGGYTF. The full variable domain, with the rest looked up from reference TRBV7-8 and TRBJ1-2, is GAGVSQSPRYKVAKRGQDVALRCDPISGHVSLFWYQQALGQGPEFLTYFQNEAQLDKSGLPSDRFFAERPEGSVSTLKIQRTQQEDSAVYLCASSLAEALGGGGYTFGSGTRLTVV.